This T cell receptor beta chain was captured by sequencing in a study of blood T cell repertoires in COVID-19. Turning to the study itself: Samples came from the United States, Italy and Spain, spanning acute and convalescent COVID-19. T cells, B-cell-depleted T cells, or PBMCs provided the cDNA or gDNA that served as material.

This clone was seen ten or more times. Original processing notes: Estimates of nucleated cell counts were drawn from the amplification of reference gene primers. Only in-frame clones appear in the TCRdb table, and some are missing; sequencing was by immunoSEQ multiplex PCR. The D gene and trimming were derived from the DNA, and the V and J assignments and clone size from that table. The data hold about 57,000 clones, with about four fifths observed a single time. V was cut by 6 bases and J by 5 bases, with 13 bases left in between. CDR3 length equals 14 residues. Germline-derived CDR1 and CDR2 are SNHLY and FYNNEI.

The J gene is TRBJ1-4, the V gene TRBV2; possible D gene TRBD1, 5 bases. The TCR was taken from a woman aged 60-70 years with acute or convalescent COVID-19. Material for sequencing was peripheral blood. CDR3: CASSVGHGNEKLFF. In DNA, the CDR3 is TGTGCCAGCAGCGTCGGACACGGAAATGAAAAACTGTTTTTT.